The sequence of this TCR beta chain was determined in a study of T cells in Graves' hyperthyroidism and ophthalmopathy. Researchers took RNA transcripts and amplified the TCR beta CDR3 regions from them. The HTBI set primed first-round TCR CDR3 RT-PCR. TCRdb recomputed calls from the multiplex PCR reads with MiXCR, one row per CDR3 protein. The sample holds hundreds of thousands of distinct CDR3 sequences; about 14% are singletons and the top ten take around 12%. The sample consisted of blood. The sequence was collected from a woman in her fifties or sixties with Graves' ophthalmopathy.

The CDR3 sequence is CASSPRILSGNTIYF. The CDR3 DNA reads TGTGCCAGCAGCCCTCGAATTCTCTCTGGAAACACCATATATTTT. The V gene is TRBV7-9, the J gene TRBJ1-3, with D unresolved. Deletions cut 5 bases from V and 0 bases from J, with 11 bases between. There are 15 residues in the CDR3. Germline CDR1 reads SEHNR; CDR2 reads FQNEAQ (reference sequence).